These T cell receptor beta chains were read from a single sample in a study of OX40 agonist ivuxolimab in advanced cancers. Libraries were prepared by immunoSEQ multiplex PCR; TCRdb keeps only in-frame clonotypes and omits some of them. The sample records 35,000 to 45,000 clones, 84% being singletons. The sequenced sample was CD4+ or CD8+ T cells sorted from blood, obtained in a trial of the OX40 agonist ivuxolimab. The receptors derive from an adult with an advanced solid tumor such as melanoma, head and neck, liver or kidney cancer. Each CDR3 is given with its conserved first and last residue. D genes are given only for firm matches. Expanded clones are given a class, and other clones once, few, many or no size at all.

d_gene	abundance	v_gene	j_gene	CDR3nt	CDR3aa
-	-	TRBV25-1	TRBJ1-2	TGTGCCAGCAGTGAGGGGGATGGCTACACCTTC	CASSEGDGYTF
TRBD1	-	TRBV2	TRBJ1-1	TGTGCCAGCGATTTGACAGGGGATGGGACTGAAGCTTTCTTT	CASDLTGDGTEAFF
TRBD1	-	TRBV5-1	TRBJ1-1	TGCGCCAGCAGCTCGGGACAGGGGGTCCTTGAAGCTTTCTTT	CASSSGQGVLEAFF
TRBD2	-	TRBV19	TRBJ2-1	TGTGCCAGTAGTACCCAAATAGCGGGCCTTACCGCCAATGAGCAGTTCTTC	CASSTQIAGLTANEQFF
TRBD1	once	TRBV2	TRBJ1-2	TGTGCCAGCAGTGAAGGGGACAGGAACTATGGCTACACCTTC	CASSEGDRNYGYTF
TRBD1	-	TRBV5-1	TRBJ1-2	TGCGCCAGCAGCTTGTCAGGGGGCGAGCCTAACTATGGCTACACCTTC	CASSLSGGEPNYGYTF
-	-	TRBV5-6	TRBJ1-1	TGTGCCAGCAGGGCGACGGGGGACACTGAAGCTTTCTTT	CASRATGDTEAFF
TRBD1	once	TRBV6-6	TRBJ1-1	TGTGCCAGCAGCCTCAGGGGGCAAAAGGGGGAAGCTTTCTTT	CASSLRGQKGEAFF
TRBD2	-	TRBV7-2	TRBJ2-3	TGTGCCAGCAGCGCCACCGGGGGGTCAGGGGATACGCAGTATTTT	CASSATGGSGDTQYF
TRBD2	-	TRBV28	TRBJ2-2	TGTGCCAGCAGTTTAGCTAGCGGGGGGATAAACACCGGGGAGCTGTTTTTT	CASSLASGGINTGELFF
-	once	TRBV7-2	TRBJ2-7	TGTGCCAGCAGCCGGATCAGGGGGGGCCCCTACGAGCAGTACTTC	CASSRIRGGPYEQYF
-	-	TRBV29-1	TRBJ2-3	TGCAGCGTTGAAGATCCTGGGGGGGCCACAGATACGCAGTATTTT	CSVEDPGGATDTQYF
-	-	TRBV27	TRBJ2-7	TGTGCCAGCAGTCCGCCAATCTTTGATAGGCGGGTGCAGTACTTC	CASSPPIFDRRVQYF
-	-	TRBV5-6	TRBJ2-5	TGTGCCAGCAGCTGGACAACGGGTGGGGAGACCCAGTACTTC	CASSWTTGGETQYF
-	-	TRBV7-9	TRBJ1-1	TGTGCCAGCAGCGCCCAGGGGTGGGGGAACACTGAAGCTTTCTTT	CASSAQGWGNTEAFF
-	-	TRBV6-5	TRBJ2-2	TGTGCCAGCAGCGGACAGATAGACACCGGGGAGCTGTTTTTT	CASSGQIDTGELFF
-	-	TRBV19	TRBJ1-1	TGTGCCAGTAGTATATCAGGGAACACTGAAGCTTTCTTT	CASSISGNTEAFF
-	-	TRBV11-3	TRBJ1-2	TGTGCCAGCAGCTTAGTCGGCCGGGCGGATGGCTACACCTTC	CASSLVGRADGYTF
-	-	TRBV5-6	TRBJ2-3	TGTGCCAGCAGCCCGCCTCGGGGTCAGGGCAGGGATACGCAGTATTTT	CASSPPRGQGRDTQYF
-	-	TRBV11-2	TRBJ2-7	TGTGCCAGCAGCTTAGATCAGGAGGTTTCCTACGAGCAGTACTTC	CASSLDQEVSYEQYF